These T cell receptor beta chains were read from a single sample in a study of T cell clonotyping in hematopoietic cell transplantation. TCRdb's copy holds only in-frame clones and misses some; the assay was immunoSEQ multiplex PCR. The sample comprises thousands of clones, more than 75% of which are singletons, and 7% to 8.5% rests with the top ten. The sample here was peripheral blood mononuclear cells, taken before stem cell transplant. The receptors come from a man aged 55 to 70 with acute myeloid leukemia. Some clones in this sample may be carry-over from other donors' samples. CDR3s include the opening cysteine and the closing phenylalanine or tryptophan. The D gene is left open where the match is weak. Clone size is given for some rows only: seen once, a few or many times, or a class if the clone is expanded.

. . TRBJ1-5 TRBV2 TGTGCCAGCAGTGGACAGGTTAGTTTTCAGCCCCAGCATTTT CASSGQVSFQPQHF
. . TRBJ2-7 TRBV6-5 TGTGCCAGCAGTAATCATTACGAGCAGTACTTC CASSNHYEQYF
. . TRBJ2-7 TRBV10-1 TGCGCCAGCAGCCCTAGGGACTCTCGGGGCGAGCAGTACTTC CASSPRDSRGEQYF
. . TRBJ2-3 TRBV20-1 TGCAGTGCTAGCACAGATACGCAGTATTTT CSASTDTQYF
. few TRBJ1-1 TRBV13 TGTGCCAGCAGCTTTATGTCGTCTGAAGCTTTCTTT CASSFMSSEAFF
TRBD1 once TRBJ2-7 TRBV27 TGTGCCAGCAGGATGACAGGGCTCTCCTACGAGCAGTACTTC CASRMTGLSYEQYF
. . TRBJ2-7 TRBV6-5 TGTGCCAGCAGTTCCTCCCGGGCCACCCTTTACGAGCAGTACTTC CASSSSRATLYEQYF
. . TRBJ2-2 TRBV7-7 TGTGCTAGCAGCTTAGATCGCCAGGGCGGGGAGCTGTTTTTT CASSLDRQGGELFF
. . TRBJ2-4 TRBV19 TGTGCCAGTAGTATTTATCACCGGGGGACTGCTTTAGCCAAAAACATTCAGTACTTC CASSIYHRGTALAKNIQYF
. . TRBJ2-1 TRBV7-2 TGTACCAGCAGCTTATGGAATGAGCAGTTCTTC CTSSLWNEQFF
. . TRBJ1-5 TRBV7-9 TGTGCCAGCAGCTTAGGGCAGGGAGGGTTTTATCAGCCCCAGCATTTT CASSLGQGGFYQPQHF